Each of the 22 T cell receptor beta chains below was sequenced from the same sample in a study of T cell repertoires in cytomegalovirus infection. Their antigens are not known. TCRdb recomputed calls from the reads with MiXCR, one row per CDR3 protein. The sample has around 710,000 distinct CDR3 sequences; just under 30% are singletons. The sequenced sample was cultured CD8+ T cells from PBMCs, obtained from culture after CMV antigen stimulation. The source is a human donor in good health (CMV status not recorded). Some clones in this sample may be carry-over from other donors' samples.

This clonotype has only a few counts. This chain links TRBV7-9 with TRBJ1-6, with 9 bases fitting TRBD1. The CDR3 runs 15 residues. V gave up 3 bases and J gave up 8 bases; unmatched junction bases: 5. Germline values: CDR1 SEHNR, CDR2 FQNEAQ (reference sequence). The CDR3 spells CASSFRDRVDSPLHF. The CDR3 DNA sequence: TGTGCCAGCAGCTTTCGGGACAGGGTTGATTCACCCCTCCACTTT.

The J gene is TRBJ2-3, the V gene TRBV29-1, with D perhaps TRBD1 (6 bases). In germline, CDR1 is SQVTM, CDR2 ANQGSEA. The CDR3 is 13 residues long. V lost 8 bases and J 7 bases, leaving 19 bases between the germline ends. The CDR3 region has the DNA TGCAGCCTTCAGGGGCTTTCTCCATATACGCAGTATTTT. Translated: CSLQGLSPYTQYF.

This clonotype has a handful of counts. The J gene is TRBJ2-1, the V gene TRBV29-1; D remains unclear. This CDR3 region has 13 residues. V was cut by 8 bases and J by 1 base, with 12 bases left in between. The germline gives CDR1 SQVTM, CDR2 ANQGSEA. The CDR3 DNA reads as TGCAGCCACAAAAGGGATTCCTACAATGAGCAGTTCTTC. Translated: CSHKRDSYNEQFF.

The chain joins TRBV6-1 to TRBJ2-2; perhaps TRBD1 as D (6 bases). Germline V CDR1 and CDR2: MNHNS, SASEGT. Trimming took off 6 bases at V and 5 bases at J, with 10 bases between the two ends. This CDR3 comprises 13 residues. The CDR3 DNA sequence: TGTGCCAGCAGGAATCAGGGGACCGGGGAGCTGTTTTTT. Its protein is CASRNQGTGELFF.

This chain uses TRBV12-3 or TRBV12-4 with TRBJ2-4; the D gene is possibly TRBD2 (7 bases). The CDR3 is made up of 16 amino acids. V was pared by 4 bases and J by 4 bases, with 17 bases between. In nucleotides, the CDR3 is TGTGCCAGCAGTTCCCCAGGCGGGGGCCCTAAAAACATTCAGTACTTC. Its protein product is CASSSPGGGPKNIQYF.

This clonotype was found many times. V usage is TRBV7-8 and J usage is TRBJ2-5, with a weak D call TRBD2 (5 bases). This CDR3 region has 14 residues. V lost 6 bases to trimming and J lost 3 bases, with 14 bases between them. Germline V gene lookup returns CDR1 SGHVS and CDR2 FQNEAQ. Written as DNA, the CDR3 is TGTGCCAGCAGTGGACTCTCTCTCAAAGAGACCCAGTACTTC. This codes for CASSGLSLKETQYF.

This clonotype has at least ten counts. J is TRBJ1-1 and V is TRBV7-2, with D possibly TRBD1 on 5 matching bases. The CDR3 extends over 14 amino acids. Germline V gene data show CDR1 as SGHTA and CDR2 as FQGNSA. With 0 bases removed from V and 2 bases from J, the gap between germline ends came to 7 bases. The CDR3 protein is CASSLAQGNTEAFF. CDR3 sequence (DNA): TGTGCCAGCAGCTTAGCGCAGGGAAACACTGAAGCTTTCTTT.

CDR3: CASRNRGLTEAFF. CDR3 sequence (DNA): TGCGCCAGCAGAAACAGGGGGCTAACTGAAGCTTTCTTT. The chain uses TRBV4-3 and TRBJ1-1, with 9 bases identical to TRBD1. Trimming at V came to 6 bases and at J to 5 bases, leaving 4 bases not matched to a gene. Germline V lookup: CDR1 LGHNA, CDR2 YSLEER. This CDR3 spans 13 amino acids.

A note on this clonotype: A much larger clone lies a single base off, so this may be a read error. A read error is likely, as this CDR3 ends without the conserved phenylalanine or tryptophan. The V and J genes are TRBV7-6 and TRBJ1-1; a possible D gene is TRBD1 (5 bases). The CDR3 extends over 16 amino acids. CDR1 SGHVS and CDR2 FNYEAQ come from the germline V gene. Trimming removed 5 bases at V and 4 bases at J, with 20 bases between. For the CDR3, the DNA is TGTGCCAGCAGCCCAGATGGCCAGGGTGAGGGCACTGAAGCTTTCATT. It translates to CASSPDGQGEGTEAFI.

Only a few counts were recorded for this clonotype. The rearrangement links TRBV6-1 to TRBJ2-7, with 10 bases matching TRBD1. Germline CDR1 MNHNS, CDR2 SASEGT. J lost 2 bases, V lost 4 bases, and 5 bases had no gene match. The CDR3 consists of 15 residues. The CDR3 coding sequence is TGTGCCAGCAGTGTCGACGGGACAGGGGCCTACGAGCAGTACTTC. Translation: CASSVDGTGAYEQYF.

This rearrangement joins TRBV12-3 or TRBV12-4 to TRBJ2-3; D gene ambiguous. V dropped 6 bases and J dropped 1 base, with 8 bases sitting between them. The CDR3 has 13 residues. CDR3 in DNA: TGTGCCAGCAGCCAGGAACGCACAGATACGCAGTATTTT. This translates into CASSQERTDTQYF.

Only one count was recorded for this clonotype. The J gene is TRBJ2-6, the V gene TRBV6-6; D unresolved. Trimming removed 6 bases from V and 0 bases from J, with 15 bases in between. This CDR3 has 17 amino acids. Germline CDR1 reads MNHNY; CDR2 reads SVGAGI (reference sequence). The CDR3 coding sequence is TGTGCCAGCAGACTGACACTCTCTTCCTCTGGGGCCAACGTCCTGACTTTC. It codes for CASRLTLSSSGANVLTF.

The CDR3 is CASSLDLLGGGDEKLFF. The CDR3 bases are TGTGCCAGCAGCTTAGACCTTCTTGGGGGAGGGGATGAAAAACTGTTTTTT. The gene calls are TRBV11-2 and TRBJ1-4; D may be TRBD1 (5 bases). This CDR3 comprises 17 residues. Germline lookup yields CDR1 SGHAT and CDR2 FQNNGV. Trimming pared 0 bases from V and 6 bases from J, leaving 17 bases between.

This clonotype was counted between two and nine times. The CDR3 sequence is CASSFAANYGYTF. CDR3 in DNA: TGTGCCAGCAGTTTTGCAGCTAACTATGGCTACACCTTC. The J gene is TRBJ1-2, the V gene TRBV12-3 or TRBV12-4; unclear D gene. The ends were cut back, 3 bases at V and 0 bases at J, with 5 bases in the middle. The CDR3 totals 13 residues.

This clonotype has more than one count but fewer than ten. The CDR3 reads CASSIDQLAGGLYNEQFF. The CDR3 DNA reads as TGTGCCAGTAGTATAGATCAGCTAGCGGGGGGACTATACAATGAGCAGTTCTTC. The genes are TRBV19 and TRBJ2-1, with 11 bases lining up with TRBD2. Germline V lookup: CDR1 LNHDA, CDR2 SQIVND (reference sequence). CDR3 length: 18 residues. With 0 bases clipped from V and 4 bases from J, the junction kept 8 bases outside the gene matches.

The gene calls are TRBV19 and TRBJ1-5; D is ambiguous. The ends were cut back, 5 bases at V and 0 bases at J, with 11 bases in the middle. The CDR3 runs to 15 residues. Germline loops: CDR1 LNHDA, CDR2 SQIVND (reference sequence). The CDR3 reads CASSVPSYSNQPQHF. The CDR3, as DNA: TGTGCCAGTAGTGTTCCGAGCTATAGCAATCAGCCCCAGCATTTT.

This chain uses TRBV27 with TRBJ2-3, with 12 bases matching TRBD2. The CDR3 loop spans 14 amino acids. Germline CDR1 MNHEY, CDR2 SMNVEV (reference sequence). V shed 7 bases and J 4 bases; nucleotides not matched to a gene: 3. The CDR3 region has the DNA TGTGCCAGCAAGCTAGCGGGGGGGGCAGATACGCAGTATTTT. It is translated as CASKLAGGADTQYF.

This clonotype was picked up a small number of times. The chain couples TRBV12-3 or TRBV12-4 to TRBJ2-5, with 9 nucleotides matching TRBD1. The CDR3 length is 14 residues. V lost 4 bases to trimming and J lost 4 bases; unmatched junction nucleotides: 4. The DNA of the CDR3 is TGTGCCAGCAGTTCGACAGGGGGTCCAGAGACCCAGTACTTC. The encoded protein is CASSSTGGPETQYF.

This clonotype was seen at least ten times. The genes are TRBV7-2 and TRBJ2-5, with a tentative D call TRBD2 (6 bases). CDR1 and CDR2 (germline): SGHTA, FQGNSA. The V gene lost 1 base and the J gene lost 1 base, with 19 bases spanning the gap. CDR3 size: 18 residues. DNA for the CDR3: TGTGCCAGCAGCTTAGTATTAGGTCGGGAGCGCCTCCAAGAGACCCAGTACTTC. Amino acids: CASSLVLGRERLQETQYF. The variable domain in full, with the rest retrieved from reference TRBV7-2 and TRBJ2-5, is GAGVSQSPSNKVTEKGKDVELRCDPISGHTALYWYRQSLGQGLEFLIYFQGNSAPDKSGLPSDRFSAERTGGSVSTLTIQRTQQEDSAVYLCASSLVLGRERLQETQYFGPGTRLLVL.

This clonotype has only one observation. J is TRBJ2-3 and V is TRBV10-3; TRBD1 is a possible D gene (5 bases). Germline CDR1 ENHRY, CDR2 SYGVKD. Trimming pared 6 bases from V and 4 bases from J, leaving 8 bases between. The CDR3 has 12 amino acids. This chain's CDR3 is CAIRDSPDTQYF. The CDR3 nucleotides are TGTGCCATCAGAGACAGTCCAGATACGCAGTATTTT.

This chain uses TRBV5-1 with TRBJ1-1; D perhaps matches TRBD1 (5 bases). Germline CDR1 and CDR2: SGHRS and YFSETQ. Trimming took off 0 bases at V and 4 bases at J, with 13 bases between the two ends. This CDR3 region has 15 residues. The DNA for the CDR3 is TGCGCCAGCAGCTTGGTCCCGGGGCTTTTCACTGAAGCTTTCTTT. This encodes CASSLVPGLFTEAFF.

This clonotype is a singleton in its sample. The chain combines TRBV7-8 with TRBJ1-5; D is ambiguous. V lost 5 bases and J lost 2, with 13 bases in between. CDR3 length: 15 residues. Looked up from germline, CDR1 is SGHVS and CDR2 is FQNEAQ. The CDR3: CASSPKGRGNQPQHF. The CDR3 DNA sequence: TGTGCCAGCAGCCCCAAAGGGAGGGGCAATCAGCCCCAGCATTTT.